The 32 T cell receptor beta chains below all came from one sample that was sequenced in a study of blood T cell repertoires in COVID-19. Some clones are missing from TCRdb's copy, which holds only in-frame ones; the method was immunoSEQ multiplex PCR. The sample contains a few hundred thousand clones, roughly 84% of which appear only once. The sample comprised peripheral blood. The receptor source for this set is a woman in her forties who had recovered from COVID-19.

The CDR3 DNA sequence: TGTGCCAGCAGCCAAGACCCGGGACTAGCGGGGGGCCGAGATACGCAGTATTTT. Its protein is CASSQDPGLAGGRDTQYF. The chain employs TRBV4-2 and TRBJ2-3, with 15 nucleotides matching TRBD2. The CDR3 length is 18 residues. Trimming cost V 0 bases and J 5 bases; bases outside gene matches: 6. From germline, CDR1 is LGHNA and CDR2 YNFKEQ.

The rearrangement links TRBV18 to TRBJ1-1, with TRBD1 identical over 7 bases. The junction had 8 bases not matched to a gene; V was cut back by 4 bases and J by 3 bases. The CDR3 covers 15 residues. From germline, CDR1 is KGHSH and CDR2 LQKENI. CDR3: CASSLLTGRHTEAFF. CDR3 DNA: TGTGCCAGCTCACTGTTGACAGGGCGGCACACTGAAGCTTTCTTT. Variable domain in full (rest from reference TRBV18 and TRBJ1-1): NAGVMQNPRHLVRRRGQEARLRCSPMKGHSHVYWYRQLPEEGLKFMVYLQKENIIDESGMPKERFSAEFPKEGPSILRIQQVVRGDSAAYFCASSLLTGRHTEAFFGQGTRLTVV.

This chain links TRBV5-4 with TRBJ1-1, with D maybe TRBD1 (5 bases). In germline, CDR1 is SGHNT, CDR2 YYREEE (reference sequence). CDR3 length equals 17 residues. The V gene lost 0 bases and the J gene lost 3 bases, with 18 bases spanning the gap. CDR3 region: CASSLEGWGFMDTEAFF. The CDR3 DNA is TGTGCCAGCAGCTTGGAGGGGTGGGGTTTTATGGACACTGAAGCTTTCTTT.

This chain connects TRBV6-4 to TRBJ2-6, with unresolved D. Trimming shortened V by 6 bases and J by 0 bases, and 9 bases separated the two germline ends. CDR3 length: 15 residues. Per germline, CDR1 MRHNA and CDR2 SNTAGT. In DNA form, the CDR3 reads TGTGCCAGCAGCCCTTTTAGCTCTGGGGCCAACGTCCTGACTTTC. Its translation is CASSPFSSGANVLTF.

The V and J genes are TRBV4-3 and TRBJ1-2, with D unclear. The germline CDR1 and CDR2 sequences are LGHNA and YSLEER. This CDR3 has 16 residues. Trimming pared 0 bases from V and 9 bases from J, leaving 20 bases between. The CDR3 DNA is TGCGCCAGCAGCCAAGACATTACCTCGCGGGGTTGGAGCTACACCTTC. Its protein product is CASSQDITSRGWSYTF.

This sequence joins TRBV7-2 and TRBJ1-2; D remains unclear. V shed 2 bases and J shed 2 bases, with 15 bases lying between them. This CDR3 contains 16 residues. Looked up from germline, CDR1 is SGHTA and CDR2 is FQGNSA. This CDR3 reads CASSLNYGEGNYGYTF. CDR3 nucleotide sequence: TGTGCCAGCAGCTTAAATTACGGGGAAGGGAACTATGGCTACACCTTC.

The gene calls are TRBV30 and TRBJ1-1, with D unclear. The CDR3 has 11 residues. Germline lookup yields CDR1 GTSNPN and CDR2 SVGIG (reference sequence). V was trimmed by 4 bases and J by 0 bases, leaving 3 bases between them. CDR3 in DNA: TGTGCCTGGATATTGAACACTGAAGCTTTCTTT. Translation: CAWILNTEAFF.

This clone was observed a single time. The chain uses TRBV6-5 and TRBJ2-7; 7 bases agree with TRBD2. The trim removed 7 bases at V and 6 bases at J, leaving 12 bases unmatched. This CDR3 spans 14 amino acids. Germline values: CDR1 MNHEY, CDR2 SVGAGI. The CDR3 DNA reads TGTGCCAGCATGATCGGGGGGAGCGGCTTCGAGCAGTACTTC. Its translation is CASMIGGSGFEQYF.

CDR3 coding DNA: TGCGCCAGCAGCTTGGGGGCCTATAGCACAGATACGCAGTATTTT. As protein: CASSLGAYSTDTQYF. This chain joins TRBV5-1 and TRBJ2-3; D ambiguous. This CDR3 is built from 15 residues. Trimming shortened V by 0 bases and J by 0 bases, and 8 bases separated the two germline ends. Germline V CDR1 and CDR2: SGHRS, YFSETQ.

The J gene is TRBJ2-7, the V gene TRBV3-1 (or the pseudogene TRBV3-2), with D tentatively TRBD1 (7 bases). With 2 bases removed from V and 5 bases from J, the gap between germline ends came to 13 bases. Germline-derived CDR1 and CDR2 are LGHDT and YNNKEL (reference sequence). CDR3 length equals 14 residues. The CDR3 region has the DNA TGTGCCAGCAGCCAAATCGGAGGGACAGACGAGCAGTACTTC. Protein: CASSQIGGTDEQYF.

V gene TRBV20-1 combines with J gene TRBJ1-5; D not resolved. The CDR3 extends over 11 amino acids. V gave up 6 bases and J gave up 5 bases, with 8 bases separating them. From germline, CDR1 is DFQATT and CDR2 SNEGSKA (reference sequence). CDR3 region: CSALGDQPQHF. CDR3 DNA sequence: TGCAGTGCCCTAGGAGATCAGCCCCAGCATTTT.

The chain's CDR3 is CASSDRGVTDTQYF. The CDR3 nucleotides read TGTGCCAGCAGTGACAGGGGAGTTACAGATACGCAGTATTTT. The chain combines TRBV6-1 with TRBJ2-3; weak D call: TRBD1 (6 bases). Germline V gene data show CDR1 as MNHNS and CDR2 as SASEGT. This CDR3 region has 14 residues. V was trimmed by 3 bases and J by 3 bases, leaving 10 bases between them.

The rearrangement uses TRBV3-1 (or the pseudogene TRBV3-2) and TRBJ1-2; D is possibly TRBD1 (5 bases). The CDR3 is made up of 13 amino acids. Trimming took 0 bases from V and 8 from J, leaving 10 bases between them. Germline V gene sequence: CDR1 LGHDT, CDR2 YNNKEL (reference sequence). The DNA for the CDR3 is TGTGCCAGCAGCCAAGATCCAGGGCGCGGCTACACCTTC. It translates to CASSQDPGRGYTF.

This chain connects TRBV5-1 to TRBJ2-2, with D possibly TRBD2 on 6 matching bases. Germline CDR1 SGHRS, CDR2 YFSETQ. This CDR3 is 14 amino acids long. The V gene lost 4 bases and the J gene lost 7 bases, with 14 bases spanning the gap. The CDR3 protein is CASSQSLARGELFF. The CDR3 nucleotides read TGCGCCAGCAGCCAGTCACTAGCCCGCGGGGAGCTGTTTTTT. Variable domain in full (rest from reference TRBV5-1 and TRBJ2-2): KAGVTQTPRYLIKTRGQQVTLSCSPISGHRSVSWYQQTPGQGLQFLFEYFSETQRNKGNFPGRFSGRQFSNSRSEMNVSTLELGDSALYLCASSQSLARGELFFGEGSRLTVL.

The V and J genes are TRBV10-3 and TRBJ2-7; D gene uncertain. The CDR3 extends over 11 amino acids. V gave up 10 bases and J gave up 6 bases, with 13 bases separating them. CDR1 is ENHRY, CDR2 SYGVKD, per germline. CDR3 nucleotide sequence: TGTGCCACCCGTGGCCTTTCCGAGCAGTACTTC. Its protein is CATRGLSEQYF.

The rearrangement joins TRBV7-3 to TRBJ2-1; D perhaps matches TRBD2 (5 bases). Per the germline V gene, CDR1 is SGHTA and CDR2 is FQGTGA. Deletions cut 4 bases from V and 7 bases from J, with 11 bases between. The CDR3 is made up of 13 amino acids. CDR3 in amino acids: CASSSTNMNEQFF. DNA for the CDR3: TGTGCCAGCAGCTCGACTAATATGAATGAGCAGTTCTTC.

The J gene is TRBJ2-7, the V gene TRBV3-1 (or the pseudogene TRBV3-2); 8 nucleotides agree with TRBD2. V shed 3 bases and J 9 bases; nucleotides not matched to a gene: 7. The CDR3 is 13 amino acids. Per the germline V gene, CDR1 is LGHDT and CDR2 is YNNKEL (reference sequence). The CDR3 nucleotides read TGTGCCAGCAGCCAGGGAGGCGGGGGGTTGCAGTACTTC. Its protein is CASSQGGGGLQYF.

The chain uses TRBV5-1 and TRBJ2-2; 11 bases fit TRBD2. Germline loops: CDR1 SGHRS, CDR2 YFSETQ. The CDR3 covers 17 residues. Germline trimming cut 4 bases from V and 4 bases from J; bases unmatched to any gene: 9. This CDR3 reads CASSPEGLAVFTGELFF. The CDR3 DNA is TGCGCCAGCAGCCCTGAGGGACTAGCGGTTTTCACCGGGGAGCTGTTTTTT.

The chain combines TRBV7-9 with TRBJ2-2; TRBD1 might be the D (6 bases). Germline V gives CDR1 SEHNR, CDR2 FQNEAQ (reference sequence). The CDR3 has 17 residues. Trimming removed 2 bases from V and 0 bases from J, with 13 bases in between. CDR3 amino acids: CASSLRPGQPNTGELFF. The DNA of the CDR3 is TGTGCCAGCAGCTTACGGCCGGGACAACCGAACACCGGGGAGCTGTTTTTT.

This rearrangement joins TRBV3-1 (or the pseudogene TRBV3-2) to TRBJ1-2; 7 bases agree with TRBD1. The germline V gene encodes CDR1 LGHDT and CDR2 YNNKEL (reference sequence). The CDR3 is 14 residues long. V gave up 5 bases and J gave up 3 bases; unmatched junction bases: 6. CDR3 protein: CASSSQGTDYGYTF. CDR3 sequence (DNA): TGTGCCAGCAGCTCACAGGGGACGGACTATGGCTACACCTTC.

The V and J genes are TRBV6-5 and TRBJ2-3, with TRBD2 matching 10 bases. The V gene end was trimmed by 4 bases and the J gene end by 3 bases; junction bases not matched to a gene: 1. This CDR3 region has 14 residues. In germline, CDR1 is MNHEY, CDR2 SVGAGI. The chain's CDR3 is CASSWGLATDTQYF. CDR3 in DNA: TGTGCCAGCAGTTGGGGACTAGCGACAGATACGCAGTATTTT.

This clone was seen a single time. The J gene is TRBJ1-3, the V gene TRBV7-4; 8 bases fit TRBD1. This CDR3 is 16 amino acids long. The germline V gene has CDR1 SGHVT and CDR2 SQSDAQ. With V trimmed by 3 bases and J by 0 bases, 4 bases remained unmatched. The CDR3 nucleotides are TGTGCCAGCAGCTTGGGACAGGACGACTCTGGAAACACCATATATTTT. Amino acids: CASSLGQDDSGNTIYF.

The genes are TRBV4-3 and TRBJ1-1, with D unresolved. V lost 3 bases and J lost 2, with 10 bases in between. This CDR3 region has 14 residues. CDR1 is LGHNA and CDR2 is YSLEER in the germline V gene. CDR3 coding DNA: TGCGCCAGCAGCCATTTCGTTCCTAACACTGAAGCTTTCTTT. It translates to CASSHFVPNTEAFF.

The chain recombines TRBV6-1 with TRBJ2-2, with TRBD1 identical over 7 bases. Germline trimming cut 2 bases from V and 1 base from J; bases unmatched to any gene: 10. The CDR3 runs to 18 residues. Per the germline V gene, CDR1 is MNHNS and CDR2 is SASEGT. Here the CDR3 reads CASSENERWTGNTGELFF. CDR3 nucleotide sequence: TGTGCCAGCAGTGAAAACGAAAGGTGGACAGGGAACACCGGGGAGCTGTTTTTT.

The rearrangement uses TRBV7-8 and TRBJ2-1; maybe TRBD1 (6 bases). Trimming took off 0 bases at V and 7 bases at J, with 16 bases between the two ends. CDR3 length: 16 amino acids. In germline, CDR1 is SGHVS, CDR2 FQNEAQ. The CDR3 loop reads CASSLAGPTGLNEQFF. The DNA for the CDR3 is TGTGCCAGCAGCTTAGCGGGTCCGACAGGACTGAATGAGCAGTTCTTC.

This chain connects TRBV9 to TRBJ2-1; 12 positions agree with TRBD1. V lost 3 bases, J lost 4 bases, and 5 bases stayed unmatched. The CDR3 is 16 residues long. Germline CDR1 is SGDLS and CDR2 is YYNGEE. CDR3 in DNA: TGTGCCAGCAGCGAACCGGGACAGGGGGCTTACAATGAGCAGTTCTTC. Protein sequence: CASSEPGQGAYNEQFF. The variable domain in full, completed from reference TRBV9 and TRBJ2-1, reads DSGVTQTPKHLITATGQRVTLRCSPRSGDLSVYWYQQSLDQGLQFLIQYYNGEERAKGNILERFSAQQFPDLHSELNLSSLELGDSALYFCASSEPGQGAYNEQFFGPGTRLTVL.

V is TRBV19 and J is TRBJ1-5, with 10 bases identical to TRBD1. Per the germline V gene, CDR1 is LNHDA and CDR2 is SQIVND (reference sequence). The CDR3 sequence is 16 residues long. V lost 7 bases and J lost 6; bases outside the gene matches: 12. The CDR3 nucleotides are TGTGCCAGTACTCCGGGACAGGGGCTTCCGAGTCAGCCCCAGCATTTT. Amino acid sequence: CASTPGQGLPSQPQHF.

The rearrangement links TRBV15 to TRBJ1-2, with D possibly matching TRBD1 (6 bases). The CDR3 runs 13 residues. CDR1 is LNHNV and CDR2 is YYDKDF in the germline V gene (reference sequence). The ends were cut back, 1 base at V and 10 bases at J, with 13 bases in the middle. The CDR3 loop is CATSRGAGDLYTF. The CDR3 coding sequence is TGTGCCACCAGCAGAGGGGCAGGGGATCTCTACACCTTC.

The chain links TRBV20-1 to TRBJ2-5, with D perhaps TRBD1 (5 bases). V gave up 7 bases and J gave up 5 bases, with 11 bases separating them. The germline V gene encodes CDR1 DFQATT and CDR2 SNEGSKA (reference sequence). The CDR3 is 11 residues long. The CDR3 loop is CSGPWGETQYF. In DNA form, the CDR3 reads TGCAGTGGACCCTGGGGCGAGACCCAGTACTTC.

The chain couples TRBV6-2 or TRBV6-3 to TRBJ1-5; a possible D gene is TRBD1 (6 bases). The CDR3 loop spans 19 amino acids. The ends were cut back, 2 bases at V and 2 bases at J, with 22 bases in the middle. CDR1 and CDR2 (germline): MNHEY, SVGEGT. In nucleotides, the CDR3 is TGTGCCAGCAGTTACAGTGACAGGACCATCCTTTGGGGCAATCAGCCCCAGCATTTT. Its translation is CASSYSDRTILWGNQPQHF.

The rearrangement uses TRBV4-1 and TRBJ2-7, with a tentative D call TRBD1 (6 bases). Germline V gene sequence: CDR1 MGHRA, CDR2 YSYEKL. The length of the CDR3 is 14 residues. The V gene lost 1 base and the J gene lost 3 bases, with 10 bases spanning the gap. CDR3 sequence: CASSQGDNYYEQYF. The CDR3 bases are TGCGCCAGCAGCCAAGGGGACAACTACTACGAGCAGTACTTC.

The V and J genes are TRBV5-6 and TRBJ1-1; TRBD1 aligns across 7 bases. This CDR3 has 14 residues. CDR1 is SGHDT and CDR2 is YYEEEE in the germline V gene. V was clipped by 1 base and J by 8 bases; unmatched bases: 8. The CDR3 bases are TGTGCCAGCAGCTTGTCCCCTTCAGGGGGGGAAGCTTTCTTT. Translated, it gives CASSLSPSGGEAFF.